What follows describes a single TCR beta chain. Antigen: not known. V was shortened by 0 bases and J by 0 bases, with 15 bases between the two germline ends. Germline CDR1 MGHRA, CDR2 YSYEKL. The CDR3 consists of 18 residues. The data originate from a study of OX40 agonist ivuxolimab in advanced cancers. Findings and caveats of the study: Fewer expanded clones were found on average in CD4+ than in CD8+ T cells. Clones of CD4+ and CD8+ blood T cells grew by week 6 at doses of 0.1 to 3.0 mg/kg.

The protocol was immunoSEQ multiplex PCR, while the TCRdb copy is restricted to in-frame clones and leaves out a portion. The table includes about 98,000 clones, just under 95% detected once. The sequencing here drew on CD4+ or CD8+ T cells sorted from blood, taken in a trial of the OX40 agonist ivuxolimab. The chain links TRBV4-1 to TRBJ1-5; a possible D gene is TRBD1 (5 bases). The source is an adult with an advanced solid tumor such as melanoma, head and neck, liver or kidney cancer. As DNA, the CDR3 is TGCGCCAGCAGCCAAGATAGGGGAGGGAGTTATAGCAATCAGCCCCAGCATTTT. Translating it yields CASSQDRGGSYSNQPQHF.